One and the same sample provided the 22 T cell receptor beta chains below, sequenced in a study of T cells after yellow fever vaccination. MiXCR, applied by TCRdb to the 5' RACE reads, yields one record per CDR3 protein. This table holds a few hundred thousand distinct CDR3 sequences, around 5.2% found once. This specimen was CD4+ T cells sorted from PBMCs, taken on the day of the yellow fever booster vaccination. The source is a man aged 18 to 29 who received the YFV17D yellow fever vaccine.

There are a few counts of this clonotype. The chain is built from TRBV6-6 and TRBJ1-1; TRBD1 is a possible D gene (6 bases). Trimming stripped 6 bases from V and 2 bases from J, with 13 bases between. The germline gives CDR1 MNHNY, CDR2 SVGAGI (reference sequence). There are 14 residues in the CDR3. The CDR3 protein is CASSPPTGNTEAFF. The CDR3 DNA reads TGTGCCAGCAGCCCACCGACAGGAAACACTGAAGCTTTCTTT.

This clonotype occurred many times. In DNA form, the CDR3 reads TGTGCCATCAGTGAGTCGGCAACTAATGAAAAACTGTTTTTT. It yields the protein CAISESATNEKLFF. The rearrangement joins TRBV10-3 to TRBJ1-4; D remains ambiguous. Looked up from germline, CDR1 is ENHRY and CDR2 is SYGVKD. This CDR3 region has 14 residues. V was cut by 0 bases and J by 0 bases, with 2 bases left in between.

This clonotype came up many times. This sequence joins TRBV7-9 and TRBJ2-5; 9 bases align to TRBD1. The J segment lost 1 base and the V segment lost 7 bases, leaving 7 bases of the junction unmatched. The CDR3 length is 15 residues. Germline V lookup: CDR1 SEHNR, CDR2 FQNEAQ (reference sequence). CDR3 in DNA: TGTGCCAGCACCCGCACAGGGGGCACCCAAGAGACCCAGTACTTC. Translating it yields CASTRTGGTQETQYF. Looking up the rest from reference TRBV7-9 and TRBJ2-5 gives the full variable domain: DTGVSQNPRHKITKRGQNVTFRCDPISEHNRLYWYRQTLGQGPEFLTYFQNEAQLEKSRLLSDRFSAERPKGSFSTLEIQRTEQGDSAMYLCASTRTGGTQETQYFGPGTRLLVL.

This clonotype was observed a handful of times. The chain is built from TRBV6-5 and TRBJ2-5, with 14 bases fitting TRBD2. With 4 bases clipped from V and 4 bases from J, the junction kept 14 bases outside the gene matches. The CDR3 spans 19 residues. Germline V lookup: CDR1 MNHEY, CDR2 SVGAGI. DNA of the CDR3: TGTGCCAGCAGTTTAACTGGGACTAGCGGGGGTATGGGGCGAGAGACCCAGTACTTC. Protein product: CASSLTGTSGGMGRETQYF.

This clonotype was recorded at least ten times. The V call is TRBV7-2, the J call TRBJ2-7, with TRBD1 identical over 9 bases. The germline CDR1 and CDR2 sequences are SGHTA and FQGNSA. There are 17 residues in the CDR3. Trimming removed 0 bases from V and 5 bases from J; junction bases left unmatched: 11. The CDR3 region has the DNA TGTGCCAGCAGCTTAGCCCCCGTCGGACAGGGGTGGAACGAGCAGTACTTC. Its translation: CASSLAPVGQGWNEQYF.

This rearrangement joins TRBV5-1 to TRBJ2-5; D not resolved. The germline V gene encodes CDR1 SGHRS and CDR2 YFSETQ. V gave up 0 bases and J gave up 5 bases, with 8 bases separating them. The CDR3 totals 13 residues. The CDR3 DNA reads TGCGCCAGCAGCTTGGGTGGGGATGAGACCCAGTACTTC. The encoded protein is CASSLGGDETQYF. Combining the CDR3 with reference TRBV5-1 and TRBJ2-5 gives the whole variable domain KAGVTQTPRYLIKTRGQQVTLSCSPISGHRSVSWYQQTPGQGLQFLFEYFSETQRNKGNFPGRFSGRQFSNSRSEMNVSTLELGDSALYLCASSLGGDETQYFGPGTRLLVL.

This clonotype has only a few counts. V and J are TRBV7-9 and TRBJ1-1; 8 nucleotides match TRBD1. CDR1 SEHNR and CDR2 FQNEAQ come from the germline V gene (reference sequence). This CDR3 has 16 residues. The V and J ends lost 5 bases and 3 bases, in that order; junction bases with no gene match: 11. The CDR3, as DNA: TGTGCCAGCAGCCATGGGGCAGGGGGCGTGGACACTGAAGCTTTCTTT. Translating it yields CASSHGAGGVDTEAFF.

This clonotype was counted ten times or more. The genes are TRBV10-2 and TRBJ1-6; D ambiguous. CDR1 and CDR2 (germline): WSHSY, SAAADI. V was pared by 4 bases and J by 3 bases, with 7 bases between. This CDR3 is built from 14 residues. CDR3 coding DNA: TGCGCCAGCAGTGGGGCGATCTATAATTCACCCCTCCACTTT. It is translated as CASSGAIYNSPLHF.

V usage is TRBV25-1 and J usage is TRBJ2-3, with 10 nucleotides matching TRBD2. The CDR3 consists of 15 residues. CDR1 MGHDK and CDR2 SYGVNS come from the germline V gene. Trimming took 5 bases from V and 6 from J; bases not matched to a gene: 8. The DNA for the CDR3 is TGTGCCAGCAGTAGGGTTAGCGGGGGGAGCGATACGCAGTATTTT. Residues: CASSRVSGGSDTQYF.

This CDR3 reads CASSYVIGGSDTQYF. The CDR3 coding sequence is TGTGCCAGCAGTTACGTCATAGGGGGCTCGGATACGCAGTATTTT. This chain uses TRBV6-2 or TRBV6-3 with TRBJ2-3; TRBD1 agrees at 7 bases. V dropped 2 bases and J dropped 6; count of bases not matched to a gene: 8. This CDR3 is built from 15 residues. CDR1 and CDR2 (germline): MNHEY, SVGEGT.

The chain recombines TRBV7-2 with TRBJ2-3, with D possibly matching TRBD2 (6 bases). Germline V gives CDR1 SGHTA, CDR2 FQGNSA. With 2 bases removed from V and 6 bases from J, the gap between germline ends came to 18 bases. This CDR3 is built from 16 residues. The CDR3 loop reads CASSLLRRGLADTQYF. For the CDR3, the DNA is TGTGCCAGCAGCTTATTGAGGCGGGGTCTCGCGGATACGCAGTATTTT.

This clonotype was seen at least ten times. The genes are TRBV2 and TRBJ2-1; 12 positions agree with TRBD2. Germline V CDR1 and CDR2: SNHLY, FYNNEI. After removal of 6 bases from V and 8 bases from J, the junction contained 5 bases not matched to a gene. The CDR3 sequence is 14 residues long. CDR3 sequence: CASSLAGGPDEQFF. CDR3 nucleotide sequence: TGTGCCAGCAGCCTAGCGGGGGGGCCCGATGAGCAGTTCTTC.

This clonotype turned up a few times. This chain connects TRBV20-1 to TRBJ1-4; no clear D. The germline V and J ends were trimmed by 3 bases and 7 bases, with 12 bases remaining between them. CDR3 size: 13 residues. Germline lookup yields CDR1 DFQATT and CDR2 SNEGSKA (reference sequence). The CDR3 DNA is TGCAGTGCTAGGAGGGCGAACGGTGAAAAACTGTTTTTT. Its translation: CSARRANGEKLFF.

CDR3 sequence reads: CASSLLSPGSGANVLTF. The CDR3 DNA follows: TGCGCCAGCAGCTTGTTGTCCCCAGGCTCTGGGGCCAACGTCCTGACTTTC. The chain carries TRBV5-1 and TRBJ2-6; D is unresolved. CDR3 length: 17 amino acids. The germline V and J ends were trimmed by 1 base and 0 bases, with 11 bases remaining between them. Germline lookup yields CDR1 SGHRS and CDR2 YFSETQ.

V and J are TRBV2 and TRBJ2-1; the D call may be TRBD1 or TRBD2 (5 bases each). Looked up from germline, CDR1 is SNHLY and CDR2 is FYNNEI. The V end was cut by 8 bases, the J end by 7 bases, with 21 bases between. This CDR3 has 15 residues. The CDR3 is CASAVGPGLWNEQFF. DNA of the CDR3: TGTGCCAGCGCGGTGGGACCGGGGCTTTGGAATGAGCAGTTCTTC.

In this sample, this clonotype turned up many times. The chain is built from TRBV29-1 and TRBJ2-3; no clear D. This CDR3 is built from 13 residues. Germline lookup yields CDR1 SQVTM and CDR2 ANQGSEA. Trimming removed 7 bases at V and 1 base at J, with 12 bases between. The CDR3 sequence: CSGSVTRTDTQYF. The CDR3 nucleotides are TGCAGCGGGAGCGTTACCCGCACAGATACGCAGTATTTT.

This clonotype has only a few counts. The genes are TRBV20-1 and TRBJ2-4; no clear D gene. The V gene lost 0 bases and the J gene lost 8 bases, with 11 bases spanning the gap. The CDR3 extends over 13 amino acids. CDR1 is DFQATT and CDR2 is SNEGSKA in the germline V gene (reference sequence). The CDR3 sequence: CSARDNDGYIQYF. CDR3 DNA: TGCAGTGCTAGAGATAACGATGGATACATTCAGTACTTC.

This clonotype appeared many times. The chain is built from TRBV12-3 or TRBV12-4 and TRBJ2-2; TRBD1 matches 7 bases. The ends lost 3 bases at V and 8 bases at J; junction bases unmatched: 3. The CDR3 is made up of 13 amino acids. CDR3 DNA: TGTGCCAGCAGTTTCCAGGGGGAAGGGGAGCTGTTTTTT. This gives the protein CASSFQGEGELFF.

This chain links TRBV6-5 with TRBJ2-1, with TRBD2 as a possible D gene (6 bases). This CDR3 region has 14 residues. The V gene lost 4 bases and the J gene lost 5 bases, with 12 bases spanning the gap. Germline CDR1 and CDR2: MNHEY and SVGAGI. The CDR3 DNA reads as TGTGCCAGCAGTTCGGCCGGGGGAAACAATGAGCAGTTCTTC. Translated: CASSSAGGNNEQFF.

V is TRBV7-2 and J is TRBJ1-1; D unclear. CDR1 and CDR2 (germline): SGHTA, FQGNSA. Trimming cost V 6 bases and J 5 bases, with 10 bases left between them. The CDR3 runs to 12 residues. This chain's CDR3 is CASSTRTTEAFF. The CDR3 DNA reads as TGTGCCAGCAGTACGCGCACTACTGAAGCTTTCTTT.

The chain employs TRBV7-2 and TRBJ2-7; 12 bases are shared with TRBD2. The V gene's germline CDR1 is SGHTA and CDR2 FQGNSA. This CDR3 comprises 14 residues. V was clipped by 7 bases and J by 11 bases; unmatched bases: 12. In nucleotides, the CDR3 is TGTGCCAGCACCGATCTAGCGGGGGGGCAGTTGAAGTACTTC. Translation gives CASTDLAGGQLKYF.

The gene calls are TRBV7-2 and TRBJ2-7; 7 nucleotides agree with TRBD2. The CDR3 has 16 amino acids. Trimming at V came to 5 bases and at J to 0 bases, leaving 10 bases not matched to a gene. CDR1 and CDR2 from the germline V gene are SGHTA and FQGNSA. In DNA, the CDR3 is TGTGCCAGCAGCCCAACAGCGGGACGGGACTCCTACGAGCAGTACTTC. Translating it yields CASSPTAGRDSYEQYF.